These 17 T cell receptor beta chains were all obtained from the same sample, sequenced in a study of blood T cell repertoires in COVID-19. Generated by immunoSEQ multiplex PCR, the TCRdb table keeps only in-frame clones and is missing some. The data show more than 300,000 clones, with roughly nine tenths seen just once and 5.5% to 6% held by the top ten. The sequenced sample consisted of PBMCs or T cells enriched from blood (not recorded which). The receptors here all came from a woman between 25 and 40 years old who had recovered from COVID-19.

As to this clone: At the DNA level, this CDR3 is encoded by other sequences in the same sample as well. The genes are TRBV18 and TRBJ2-5; tentatively, D is TRBD1 (5 bases). Trimming pared 3 bases from V and 2 bases from J, leaving 10 bases between. From germline, CDR1 is KGHSH and CDR2 LQKENI. The CDR3 length is 14 residues. CDR3 protein: CASSPLSGQETQYF. CDR3 sequence (DNA): TGTGCCAGCTCACCTCTGTCAGGGCAAGAGACCCAGTACTTC.

The gene calls are TRBV7-9 and TRBJ1-2; no definite D call. CDR3 length equals 15 residues. Germline-derived CDR1 and CDR2 are SEHNR and FQNEAQ (reference sequence). The V and J ends lost 4 bases and 1 base respectively, with 13 bases between them. In nucleotides, the CDR3 is TGTGCCAGCAGCTCTTATGACATCCTTAACTATGGCTACACCTTC. It is translated as CASSSYDILNYGYTF.

This rearrangement joins TRBV7-9 to TRBJ1-1; D is undetermined. CDR3 size: 14 residues. V was pared by 3 bases and J by 1 base, with 9 bases between. From germline, CDR1 is SEHNR and CDR2 FQNEAQ (reference sequence). CDR3 nucleotide sequence: TGTGCCAGCAGCTTCGAGGCTCAGAACACTGAAGCTTTCTTT. Protein product: CASSFEAQNTEAFF.

The chain uses TRBV24-1 and TRBJ1-2; the match to TRBD1 covers 8 bases. Trimming cost V 5 bases and J 7 bases; bases outside gene matches: 5. The CDR3 length is 13 residues. The V gene's germline CDR1 is KGHDR and CDR2 SFDVKD. The CDR3, as DNA: TGTGCCACCAGTGCCGGGACAGGTGGTGGCTACACCTTC. This codes for CATSAGTGGGYTF.

V usage is TRBV5-1 and J usage is TRBJ2-7; TRBD1 aligns across 10 bases. The trim removed 2 bases at V and 1 base at J, leaving 3 bases unmatched. Germline-derived CDR1 and CDR2 are SGHRS and YFSETQ. The CDR3 totals 15 residues. The CDR3 DNA is TGCGCCAGCAGCTTTCCGGGACAGGGGTCCTACGAGCAGTACTTC. Its protein is CASSFPGQGSYEQYF.

This clone came up once. The chain couples TRBV5-1 to TRBJ1-4; no reliable D call. CDR1 SGHRS and CDR2 YFSETQ come from the germline V gene. This CDR3 contains 15 residues. V lost 3 bases, J lost 8 bases, and 17 bases lay in between. CDR3 in amino acids: CASSSQTGSGEKLFF. The CDR3 DNA reads as TGCGCCAGCAGCTCGCAAACGGGGTCCGGCGAAAAACTGTTTTTT. Full variable domain (rest looked up from reference TRBV5-1 and TRBJ1-4): KAGVTQTPRYLIKTRGQQVTLSCSPISGHRSVSWYQQTPGQGLQFLFEYFSETQRNKGNFPGRFSGRQFSNSRSEMNVSTLELGDSALYLCASSSQTGSGEKLFFGSGTQLSVL.

The chain carries TRBV5-4 and TRBJ1-1, with D possibly TRBD1 on 5 matching bases. CDR3 length: 14 residues. Germline-derived CDR1 and CDR2 are SGHNT and YYREEE (reference sequence). Trimming stripped 2 bases from V and 2 bases from J, with 10 bases between. The CDR3 here is CASSFRGGNTEAFF. As DNA, the CDR3 is TGTGCCAGCAGCTTTAGGGGTGGTAACACTGAAGCTTTCTTT.

This clone was counted between two and nine times. The V and J genes are TRBV4-1 and TRBJ1-1; TRBD1 agrees at 9 bases. The CDR3 runs to 17 residues. From germline, CDR1 is MGHRA and CDR2 YSYEKL. The J segment lost 0 bases and the V segment lost 3 bases, leaving 8 bases of the junction unmatched. The CDR3 loop reads CASSHPGTGTMNTEAFF. CDR3 nucleotides: TGCGCCAGCAGCCACCCCGGGACAGGGACAATGAACACTGAAGCTTTCTTT.

V and J are TRBV5-1 and TRBJ1-1; D call uncertain. The CDR3 has 14 residues. Trimming took 3 bases from V and 2 from J, leaving 11 bases between them. The V gene's germline CDR1 is SGHRS and CDR2 YFSETQ. The CDR3 DNA is TGCGCCAGCAGCTCATTGCGAGTTAACACTGAAGCTTTCTTT. This encodes CASSSLRVNTEAFF.

The chain combines TRBV5-1 with TRBJ2-7; 8 nucleotides line up with TRBD1. With V trimmed by 0 bases and J by 3 bases, 8 bases remained unmatched. Per germline, CDR1 SGHRS and CDR2 YFSETQ. This CDR3 contains 16 residues. The CDR3 sequence: CASSLATSGGGYEQYF. The CDR3 DNA follows: TGCGCCAGCAGCTTGGCGACGTCAGGGGGCGGCTACGAGCAGTACTTC.

The CDR3 sequence is CASSPLGRGIGYTF. CDR3 DNA: TGTGCCAGCAGTCCACTCGGGAGGGGGATTGGCTACACCTTC. The chain uses TRBV6-5 and TRBJ1-2, with TRBD1 as a possible D gene (6 bases). The germline gives CDR1 MNHEY, CDR2 SVGAGI. V gave up 5 bases and J gave up 7 bases, with 17 bases separating them. The CDR3 consists of 14 residues.

The sample holds one count of this clone. The rearrangement uses TRBV5-4 and TRBJ2-3; 15 positions agree with TRBD2. This CDR3 spans 15 amino acids. Germline-derived CDR1 and CDR2 are SGHNT and YYREEE (reference sequence). The trim removed 4 bases at V and 8 bases at J, leaving 5 bases unmatched. The CDR3 region is CASSTGLAGGLTQYF. CDR3 coding DNA: TGTGCCAGCAGCACGGGACTAGCGGGGGGCCTTACGCAGTATTTT.

Only one count was recorded for this clone. The chain is built from TRBV6-2 or TRBV6-3 and TRBJ1-1; D remains ambiguous. The germline gives CDR1 MNHEY, CDR2 SVGEGT. This CDR3 has 14 amino acids. The V end was cut by 5 bases, the J end by 1 base, with 11 bases between. CDR3 in DNA: TGTGCCAGCAGTCCCAATCGACAGAACACTGAAGCTTTCTTT. Protein: CASSPNRQNTEAFF.

V is TRBV30 and J is TRBJ2-1; 9 nucleotides agree with TRBD2. The CDR3 runs 14 residues. V lost 1 base to trimming and J lost 7 bases; unmatched junction nucleotides: 5. Germline assignment: CDR1 GTSNPN and CDR2 SVGIG (reference sequence). CDR3 in DNA: TGTGCCTGGAGTGACAGCGGGGGGATAAATGAGCAGTTCTTC. The encoded protein is CAWSDSGGINEQFF. Based on the CDR3 plus reference TRBV30 and TRBJ2-1, the full variable domain is SQTIHQWPATLVQPVGSPLSLECTVEGTSNPNLYWYRQAAGRGLQLLFYSVGIGQISSEVPQNLSASRPQDRQFILSSKKLLLSDSGFYLCAWSDSGGINEQFFGPGTRLTVL.

The rearrangement uses TRBV18 and TRBJ1-6, with 8 bases fitting TRBD1. CDR1 KGHSH and CDR2 LQKENI come from the germline V gene. The CDR3 is made up of 14 amino acids. Trimming cost V 3 bases and J 9 bases; bases outside gene matches: 4. The CDR3 spells CASSPDRVGSPLHF. The CDR3 region has the DNA TGTGCCAGCTCACCGGACAGGGTTGGTTCACCCCTCCACTTT.

The chain is built from TRBV29-1 and TRBJ1-2; possibly TRBD1 for D (6 bases). Germline lookup yields CDR1 SQVTM and CDR2 ANQGSEA. The CDR3 runs to 13 residues. Trimming stripped 3 bases from V and 5 bases from J, with 13 bases between. The CDR3 sequence is CSVDTQGGYGYTF. The CDR3 nucleotides are TGCAGCGTTGATACACAGGGCGGGTATGGCTACACCTTC.

The chain uses TRBV13 and TRBJ1-2, with TRBD1 as a possible D gene (6 bases). Germline CDR1 reads PRHDT; CDR2 reads FYEKMQ (reference sequence). The CDR3 has 15 residues. The V and J ends lost 4 bases and 2 bases respectively, with 14 bases between them. The CDR3 here is CASSSFRTENYGYTF. CDR3 sequence (DNA): TGTGCCAGCAGCTCATTCCGGACAGAAAACTATGGCTACACCTTC.